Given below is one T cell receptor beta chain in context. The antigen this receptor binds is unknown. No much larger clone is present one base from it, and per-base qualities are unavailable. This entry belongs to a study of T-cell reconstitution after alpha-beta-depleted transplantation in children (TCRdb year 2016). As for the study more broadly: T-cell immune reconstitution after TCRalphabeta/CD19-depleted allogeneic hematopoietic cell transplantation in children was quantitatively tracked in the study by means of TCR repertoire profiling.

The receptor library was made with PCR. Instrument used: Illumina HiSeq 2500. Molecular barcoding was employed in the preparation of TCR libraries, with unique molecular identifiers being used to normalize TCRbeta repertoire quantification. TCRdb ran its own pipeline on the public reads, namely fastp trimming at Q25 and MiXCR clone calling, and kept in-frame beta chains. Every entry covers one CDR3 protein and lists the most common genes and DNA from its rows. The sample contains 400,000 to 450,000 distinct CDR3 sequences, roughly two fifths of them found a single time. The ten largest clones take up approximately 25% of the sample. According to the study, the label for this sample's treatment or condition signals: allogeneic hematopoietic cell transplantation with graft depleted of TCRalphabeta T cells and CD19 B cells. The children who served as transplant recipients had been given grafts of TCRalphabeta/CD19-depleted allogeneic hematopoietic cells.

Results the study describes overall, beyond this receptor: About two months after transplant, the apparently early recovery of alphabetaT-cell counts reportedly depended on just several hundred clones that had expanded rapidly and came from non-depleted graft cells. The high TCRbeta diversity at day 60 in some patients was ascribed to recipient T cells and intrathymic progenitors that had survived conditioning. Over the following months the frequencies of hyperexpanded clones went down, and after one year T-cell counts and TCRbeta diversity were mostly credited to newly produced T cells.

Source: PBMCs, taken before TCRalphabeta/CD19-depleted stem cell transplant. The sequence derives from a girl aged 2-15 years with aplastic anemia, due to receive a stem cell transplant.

The CDR3: CASSRQGPGYTF. In nucleotides, the sequence is TGTGCCAGCAGCCGACAGGGCCCTGGCTACACCTTC. Rearrangement joined TRBV2 to TRBJ1-2; 7 middle bases align to TRBD1. The germline V gene encodes CDR1 SNHLY and CDR2 FYNNEI. Trimming takes 6 bases off V and 7 bases off J; junction bases not matched to a gene: 5. Measured from the cysteine to the phenylalanine, the CDR3 is 12 residues long. Here the CDR3 DNA is all that survives: 36 bases in frame from base 1.